One sample yielded the 2 T cell receptor beta chains listed below, sequenced in a study of CD8 T cells in ankylosing spondylitis. Study observations and caveats: Seemingly distinctive of ankylosing spondylitis blood was a TCR beta motif formed by eight highly homologous variants.

Their target antigens are unknown. TCRdb processed the 5' RACE reads anew with MiXCR; each CDR3 protein has one entry. Of 200,000 to 250,000 distinct CDR3 sequences listed, 6% to 8% are singletons. Sequencing used blood, either unsorted or a sorted T cell fraction (not recorded which). The receptor source for this set is a male donor with ankylosing spondylitis.

This clonotype has more than one count but fewer than ten. Written as DNA, the CDR3 is TGTGCCAGCAGTTTATCCCGACAGGCAACTAATGAAAAACTGTTTTTT. As protein: CASSLSRQATNEKLFF. The chain has TRBV27 and TRBJ1-4, with a tentative D call TRBD1 (6 bases). Per germline, CDR1 MNHEY and CDR2 SMNVEV (reference sequence). This CDR3 spans 16 amino acids. V gave up 0 bases and J gave up 0 bases, with 8 bases separating them.

This clonotype was observed at least ten times. The chain couples TRBV4-2 to TRBJ2-3; 7 bases line up with TRBD2. The CDR3 runs 15 residues. After removal of 2 bases from V and 2 bases from J, the junction contained 4 bases not matched to a gene. Germline V lookup: CDR1 LGHNA, CDR2 YNFKEQ. CDR3 in DNA: TGTGCCAGCAGCCAAACCGGGAGGCCCACAGATACGCAGTATTTT. Protein: CASSQTGRPTDTQYF.